The next 24 T cell receptor beta chains were all read from a single sample in a study of tissue T cells after allogeneic stem cell transplantation (dated by TCRdb to between 2021 and 2023). The time point label, as the study defines it: mouse harvest day 14 after allogeneic transplant. Each mouse graft, delivered by tail vein injection, combined 10^6 splenic CD5+ T cells with 10^7 T-cell-depleted bone marrow cells. The receptor library was made with the immunoSEQ multiplex PCR assay. TCRdb holds this immuneACCESS table with in-frame rearrangements only. Some clones are missing; in checked studies, unresolved V genes explain under half, and the rest has no known cause. This sample is represented by about 5,100 clones; about 40% of them were singletons. The ten largest account for about 23% of the sample. What was sequenced was gut tissue. The receptors stem from a female BALB/c mouse given C57BL/6 T cells with graft-versus-host disease after an allogeneic hematopoietic cell transplant.

This clone turned up a few times. The gene symbols are mouse symbols. The missing CDR3 end, 1 residue past where the read stops, is filled in from the germline J gene. V gene TRBV29 combines with J gene TRBJ1-2; D is possibly TRBD1 (6 bases). Germline CDR1 MSHET, CDR2 SYDVDS. There are 12 residues in the CDR3. V lost 7 bases and J 3 bases, leaving 9 bases between the germline ends. CDR3 region: CASTRTDSDYTF. The CDR3 bases that were read are TGTGCTAGCACCAGGACAGACTCCGACTACACC.

For this clone: All gene names here are mouse names. The read stops 1 residue short of the end of the CDR3; the missing end is completed from the germline J gene. V gene TRBV16 combines with J gene TRBJ1-1; D remains ambiguous. The V end lost 1 base, the J end lost 0 bases, and 6 bases lay between the germline ends. CDR1 is SGHSA and CDR2 is FRNQAP in the germline V gene. The CDR3 runs to 14 residues. The CDR3 DNA, read in part, is TGTGCAAGCAGCTTAGTCGGGGCAAACACAGAAGTCTTC. Encoded protein: CASSLVGANTEVF. The full CDR3 protein is CASSLVGANTEVFF.

A note on this clone: Gene names follow the mouse nomenclature. Sequencing ends 1 residue short of the CDR3 end; the germline J gene provides the rest. J is TRBJ1-3 and V is TRBV26, with D maybe TRBD1 (6 bases). Trimming left V 3 bases short and J 2 bases short, with 8 bases between. The CDR3 totals 14 residues. Germline loops: CDR1 KGHPV, CDR2 FQNQEV (reference sequence). CDR3 loop: CASSLTGTGNTLYF. The covered CDR3 bases are TGTGCCAGCAGTCTCACAGGGACTGGAAATACGCTCTAT.

This clone showed up just a few times. The gene names given are mouse names. The CDR3 end is not reached by the read, which stops 1 residue before it; the germline J gene fills it in. This chain joins TRBV26 and TRBJ2-7, with a possible D match to TRBD1 (5 bases). Trimming pared 6 bases from V and 4 bases from J, leaving 10 bases between. Germline V gene lookup returns CDR1 KGHPV and CDR2 FQNQEV (reference sequence). This CDR3 is built from 12 residues. The CDR3 region is CASRKQEYEQYF. The sequenced part of the CDR3 DNA is TGTGCCAGCAGGAAACAGGAGTATGAACAGTAC.

Notes on this clone: Mouse gene names and germline throughout. The CDR3 goes on 1 residue after the read ends, and that part is filled in from the germline J gene. V and J are TRBV12-1 and TRBJ1-2, with D perhaps TRBD1 (5 bases). The CDR3 contains 13 residues. Germline V gene lookup returns CDR1 SGHSN and CDR2 HYEKVE. V was cut by 2 bases and J by 2 bases, with 8 bases left in between. CDR3 bases read: TGTGCCAGCTCTCGTCCAGGGAACTCCGACTACACC. This sequence encodes CASSRPGNSDYT. The complete CDR3 reads CASSRPGNSDYTF.

This clone appeared a few times. The gene symbols are mouse symbols. The read stops 1 residue short of the end of the CDR3; the missing end is completed from the germline J gene. The chain has TRBV26 and TRBJ1-2; TRBD1 matches 10 bases. The CDR3 loop spans 14 amino acids. V was pared by 4 bases and J by 3 bases, with 2 bases of the junction left unmatched. The germline CDR1 and CDR2 sequences are KGHPV and FQNQEV (reference sequence). CDR3 sequence: CASSRTGGDSDYTF. Incomplete CDR3 DNA: TGTGCCAGCAGTCGGACAGGGGGGGACTCCGACTACACC.

Comment on this clone: The listed genes are named as in mouse. The DNA ends 1 residue before the CDR3 does, and the rest of the CDR3 is filled in from the germline J gene. This rearrangement joins TRBV26 to TRBJ2-4, with D maybe TRBD1 (5 bases). With 0 bases removed from V and 1 base from J, the gap between germline ends came to 11 bases. CDR3 length equals 16 residues. Germline CDR1 KGHPV, CDR2 FQNQEV (reference sequence). This CDR3 reads CASSLSRGYGQNTLYF. CDR3 bases read: TGTGCCAGCAGTCTGTCGAGGGGATATGGTCAAAACACCTTGTAC.

Concerning this clone itself: The genes and germline here are from mouse. The CDR3 is CASSLTVSGNTLYF. The sequenced part of the CDR3 DNA is TGTGCCAGCAGTCTGACGGTTTCTGGAAATACGCTCTAT. The gene calls are TRBV26 and TRBJ1-3; unclear D gene. The read ends 1 residue early relative to the CDR3; the germline J gene fills the gap. The CDR3 contains 14 residues. Per the germline V gene, CDR1 is KGHPV and CDR2 is FQNQEV (reference sequence). V lost 2 bases, J lost 0 bases, and 5 bases lay in between.

This clone came up a few times. The gene names given are mouse names. The read finishes 1 residue shy of the CDR3 end, and the germline J gene is used to complete it. The V gene is TRBV16, the J gene TRBJ1-4, with TRBD1 matching over 7 bases. The CDR3 totals 15 residues. V lost 5 bases to trimming and J lost 1 base; unmatched junction nucleotides: 4. From germline, CDR1 is SGHSA and CDR2 FRNQAP. CDR3 protein: CASSPRQGSNERLFF. Partial CDR3 DNA: TGTGCAAGCAGCCCCCGACAGGGTTCCAACGAAAGATTATTT.

In this sample, this clone turned up once. All gene names here are mouse names. The sequenced part of the CDR3 DNA is TGTGCCAGCAGCTCTGGGGGGGGCGCTGCTGAGCAGTTC. Translated, it gives CASSSGGGAAEQF. The whole CDR3 sequence reads CASSSGGGAAEQFF. The chain recombines TRBV4 with TRBJ2-1; 9 nucleotides match TRBD2. Coverage ceases 1 residue before the CDR3 finishes, and the germline J gene fills in the end. J was trimmed by 6 bases and V by 4 bases; bases with no gene match: 4. This CDR3 has 14 amino acids. Germline CDR1 and CDR2: LGHDT and YNNKQL (reference sequence). The whole variable domain, filled in from reference TRBV4 and TRBJ2-1, reads ETAVFQTPNYHVTQVGNEVSFNCKQTLGHDTMYWYKQDSKKLLKIMFSYNNKQLIVNETVPRRFSPQSSDKAHLNLRIKSVEPEDSAVYLCASSSGGGAAEQFFGPGTRLTVL.

This clone is judged medium-sized. Mouse names are used for the genes. The CDR3 extends 1 residue past the end of the read, so its final part is completed from the germline J gene. The chain combines TRBV26 with TRBJ2-7; D call uncertain. Trimming removed 3 bases at V and 0 bases at J, with 6 bases between. CDR3 length: 13 amino acids. Germline values: CDR1 KGHPV, CDR2 FQNQEV (reference sequence). CDR3: CASSLRVSYEQYF. Incomplete CDR3 DNA: TGTGCCAGCAGTCTTAGGGTCTCCTATGAACAGTAC.

The sample holds a few counts of this clone. The germline and genes are mouse ones. The read gets to within 1 residue of the CDR3 end, and the germline J gene fills in the rest. The gene calls are TRBV26 and TRBJ2-5; D unresolved. The CDR3 has 11 residues. Trimming took off 4 bases at V and 3 bases at J, with 2 bases between the two ends. Germline lookup yields CDR1 KGHPV and CDR2 FQNQEV (reference sequence). The CDR3 spells CASSRQDTQYF. The DNA read from the CDR3 is TGTGCCAGCAGTCGACAAGACACCCAGTAC.

Relative to its sample, this clone is medium-sized (0.01 to 0.1%). Germline and genes: mouse. The read falls 1 residue short of the CDR3 end, and the missing part is taken from the germline J gene. This chain uses TRBV23 with TRBJ1-2; the table's D gene call, TRBD1, was not cross checked with the DNA. This CDR3 spans 13 amino acids. Germline values: CDR1 KGHTA, CDR2 FQNQQP. Here the CDR3 reads CSSSLQGNSDYTF. Partial CDR3 DNA: TGCTCCAGCAGTCTTCAGGGGAACTCCGACTACACC.

Remarks on this clone: Gene labels here are mouse ones. The CDR3 end lies 1 residue beyond the end of the read and is filled in from the germline J gene. The V and J genes are TRBV24 and TRBJ1-1, with 7 bases identical to TRBD1. With V trimmed by 3 bases and J by 1 base, 2 bases remained unmatched. The germline CDR1 and CDR2 sequences are KGHTA and FRNEEI. The CDR3 has 14 residues. The CDR3 reads CASSLWTGNTEVFF. The CDR3 DNA, read in part, is TGTGCCAGCAGTCTTTGGACAGGGAACACAGAAGTCTTC.

A note on this clone: All gene names here are mouse names. The read ends 1 residue before the CDR3 terminus; that terminus is restored from the germline J gene. The chain links TRBV4 to TRBJ2-7; TRBD2 matches at 12 bases. The germline gives CDR1 LGHDT, CDR2 YNNKQL (reference sequence). The CDR3 extends over 14 amino acids. V shed 5 bases and J 6 bases; nucleotides not matched to a gene: 5. The CDR3 spells CASSPGTGGREQYF. CDR3 bases read: TGTGCCAGCAGCCCCGGGACTGGGGGGCGTGAACAGTAC.

To note about this clone: Mouse germline and gene names are used. The read halts 1 residue ahead of the CDR3 end, with the missing end drawn from the germline J gene. This chain links TRBV13-2 with TRBJ2-5, with TRBD2 matching 10 bases. The ends lost 5 bases at V and 8 bases at J; junction bases unmatched: 5. There are 13 residues in the CDR3. From germline, CDR1 is NNHNN and CDR2 SYGAGS (reference sequence). Partial CDR3 DNA: TGTGCCAGCGGAGACTGGGGGGAGGGCACCCAGTAC. It codes for CASGDWGEGTQY. The whole CDR3 region reads CASGDWGEGTQYF.

As for this clone: Mouse gene names and germline throughout. The read stops 1 residue short of the end of the CDR3; the missing end is completed from the germline J gene. The chain employs TRBV12-2 and TRBJ1-1; a weak D match, TRBD1 (5 bases). Per germline, CDR1 SGHLS and CDR2 HYDKME. V shed 4 bases and J shed 3 bases, with 11 bases lying between them. The CDR3 is 13 amino acids. The chain's CDR3 is CASSVRVDTEVFF. The sequenced part of the CDR3 DNA is TGTGCCAGCTCCGTCAGGGTAGACACAGAAGTCTTC.

Relative to its sample, this clone is medium-sized. Each gene name is a mouse one. Coverage ceases 1 residue before the CDR3 finishes, and the germline J gene fills in the end. The rearrangement uses TRBV15 and TRBJ1-5; tentatively, D is TRBD1 (6 bases). Germline V gene lookup returns CDR1 SGHND and CDR2 FRSKSL. V was clipped by 4 bases and J by 2 bases, with 9 bases between them. The CDR3 loop spans 14 amino acids. CDR3 DNA (partial): TGTGCCAGCAGTTCCGGGACATACAACCAGGCTCCGCTT. Its protein is CASSSGTYNQAPL. The whole CDR3 sequence reads CASSSGTYNQAPLF.

In its sample, this clone ranks as medium-sized. Mouse gene names apply. The read ends 1 residue before the CDR3 terminus; that terminus is restored from the germline J gene. This chain links TRBV4 with TRBJ2-7; the match to TRBD2 covers 10 bases. Germline V gene lookup returns CDR1 LGHDT and CDR2 YNNKQL (reference sequence). The CDR3 contains 14 residues. V lost 4 bases and J lost 4; bases outside the gene matches: 4. CDR3 loop: CASSLTGGSYEQYF. CDR3 DNA, as far as it was read: TGTGCCAGCAGCTTGACTGGGGGGTCTTATGAACAGTAC.

Worth noting for this clone: Gene and germline names: mouse. The sequence runs out 1 residue before the end of the CDR3; the remainder is reconstructed from the germline J gene. The chain has TRBV26 and TRBJ1-6; 10 bases line up with TRBD1. TRBJ1-6 is labeled an ORF, and its function is uncertain. J lost 0 bases, V lost 4 bases, and 3 bases had no gene match. The germline gives CDR1 KGHPV, CDR2 FQNQEV (reference sequence). This CDR3 has 17 amino acids. The CDR3 sequence: CASSPGQGNSYNSPLYF. CDR3 DNA (partial): TGTGCCAGCAGTCCGGGACAGGGGAATTCCTATAATTCGCCCCTCTAC.

This clone has more than one count but fewer than ten. Mouse germline and gene names are used. The CDR3 goes on 1 residue after the read ends, and that part is filled in from the germline J gene. This rearrangement joins TRBV26 to TRBJ2-4; weak D call: TRBD1 (5 bases). V lost 4 bases and J lost 0, with 5 bases in between. Per the germline V gene, CDR1 is KGHPV and CDR2 is FQNQEV (reference sequence). This CDR3 has 13 residues. The sequenced part of the CDR3 DNA is TGTGCCAGCAGTCGACAGAGTCAAAACACCTTGTAC. The encoded protein is CASSRQSQNTLY. The entire CDR3 is CASSRQSQNTLYF.

This clone ranks as medium-sized. Mouse gene names and germline throughout. The read terminates 1 residue ahead of where the CDR3 ends, so the germline J gene completes it. J is TRBJ1-4 and V is TRBV31; TRBD1 matches 7 bases. CDR1 and CDR2 (germline): GKSSPN, SITVG. The CDR3 length is 15 residues. The V segment lost 0 bases and the J segment 0 bases; nucleotides outside the gene matches: 1. The CDR3 is CAWSLGTVSNERLFF. The CDR3 DNA, read in part, is TGTGCCTGGAGTCTAGGGACAGTTTCCAACGAAAGATTATTT.

On this clone: Gene names are mouse gene names. The read terminates 1 residue before the CDR3 end, so the remaining end is supplied by the germline J gene. The gene calls are TRBV29 and TRBJ2-7; 9 bases line up with TRBD1. The length of the CDR3 is 14 residues. The V segment lost 2 bases and the J segment 2 bases; nucleotides outside the gene matches: 1. Germline V CDR1 and CDR2: MSHET, SYDVDS. CDR3 bases read: TGTGCTAGCAGTTTAAGACAGGGGGCCTATGAACAGTAC. As protein: CASSLRQGAYEQY. The whole CDR3 reads CASSLRQGAYEQYF.

This clone was recorded once. Germline and genes: mouse. Coverage ceases 1 residue before the CDR3 finishes, and the germline J gene fills in the end. The chain joins TRBV26 to TRBJ2-2; the D is unclear. This CDR3 is 14 amino acids long. Germline V gene data show CDR1 as KGHPV and CDR2 as FQNQEV (reference sequence). The V and J ends lost 2 bases and 1 base respectively, with 5 bases between them. The CDR3 spells CASSLNRNTGQLYF. CDR3 DNA (partial): TGTGCCAGCAGTCTGAACAGAAACACCGGGCAGCTCTAC.